The entry below gives a single TCR beta chain sequence along with its context. This record belongs to a study of blood T cell repertoires in COVID-19. Study-wide background: Acute and convalescent COVID-19 specimens originated in the United States, Italy and Spain. From T cells, B-cell-depleted T cells, or PBMCs came the material, which was cDNA or gDNA.

V was pared by 5 bases and J by 3 bases, with 5 bases of the junction left unmatched. CDR3 length equals 14 residues. CDR1 and CDR2 (germline): MNHEY, SVGAGI. In the authors' workflow: From reference gene primer amplification, estimates of nucleated cell counts were derived. Some clones are missing from TCRdb's copy, which holds only in-frame ones; the method was immunoSEQ multiplex PCR. V and J calls and clone size follow that table, whereas D and trimming were derived from the DNA. The sample records over 150,000 clones, around 86% being singletons. V is TRBV6-5 and J is TRBJ2-5; 8 bases are shared with TRBD1. This receptor was obtained from a man aged 50 to 59 with active or convalescent COVID-19. The sequencing input was peripheral blood. This CDR3 reads CASSHGTGKETQYF. The CDR3 nucleotides are TGTGCCAGCAGTCACGGGACAGGAAAAGAGACCCAGTACTTC.